This T cell receptor (beta chain) came from a study of control samples from healthy donors and cancer patients. Trimming pared 9 bases from V and 1 base from J, leaving 12 bases between. CDR1 is SGHTA and CDR2 is FQGNSA in the germline V gene. This CDR3 is 13 amino acids long. Generated by immunoSEQ multiplex PCR, the TCRdb table keeps only in-frame clones and is missing some. The data contain about 82,000 clones, around 94% of them seen just once; the ten biggest clones take up approximately 4.8%. Sequenced sample: blood. The rearrangement links TRBV7-2 to TRBJ1-1; weak D call: TRBD1 (5 bases). The TCR comes from a young woman in good health. The CDR3 DNA reads TGTGCCAGTTCGGGGCAGCCGAACACTGAAGCTTTCTTT. Protein product: CASSGQPNTEAFF.